This TCR beta chain was documented in a study of blood T cell repertoires in COVID-19. CDR3 length: 14 residues. Germline V gene lookup returns CDR1 SNHLY and CDR2 FYNNEI. Trimming pared 2 bases from V and 0 bases from J, leaving 5 bases between. This table comes from immunoSEQ multiplex PCR, and its TCRdb copy is limited to in-frame clones, with some not included. The repertoire holds more than 200,000 clones, with around 89% as singletons. Sequencing input: PBMCs or T cells enriched from blood (not recorded which). The V call is TRBV2, the J call TRBJ1-5; D is undetermined. The TCR originated in a woman aged 30 to 39 who had recovered from COVID-19. This CDR3 reads CASSERGSNQPQHF. The CDR3 nucleotides are TGTGCCAGCAGTGAACGGGGTAGCAATCAGCCCCAGCATTTT. The whole variable domain, remainder taken from reference TRBV2 and TRBJ1-5, is EPEVTQTPSHQVTQMGQEVILRCVPISNHLYFYWYRQILGQKVEFLVSFYNNEISEKSEIFDDQFSVERPDGSNFTLKIRSTKLEDSAMYFCASSERGSNQPQHFGDGTRLSIL.